The entry below gives a single TCR beta chain sequence along with its context. This CDR3 has 14 amino acids. V lost 3 bases and J lost 4, with 12 bases in between. CDR1 is MGHDK and CDR2 is SYGVNS in the germline V gene. The data stem from a study of glioma-infiltrating T cells after dendritic cell vaccination. Time point described: after dendritic cell vaccination, including at tumor progression/relapse. TCRdb keeps only in-frame clones here, not all; method: immunoSEQ multiplex PCR. The data show tens of thousands of clones, roughly 87% seen once. The chain recombines TRBV25-1 with TRBJ2-5; D not certain. Sequences were derived from blood, sampled after dendritic cell vaccination. This clonotype was sampled from a human donor with glioblastoma. The CDR3: CASSEGRPGETQYF. CDR3 DNA: TGTGCCAGCAGTGAGGGCCGGCCCGGAGAGACCCAGTACTTC.